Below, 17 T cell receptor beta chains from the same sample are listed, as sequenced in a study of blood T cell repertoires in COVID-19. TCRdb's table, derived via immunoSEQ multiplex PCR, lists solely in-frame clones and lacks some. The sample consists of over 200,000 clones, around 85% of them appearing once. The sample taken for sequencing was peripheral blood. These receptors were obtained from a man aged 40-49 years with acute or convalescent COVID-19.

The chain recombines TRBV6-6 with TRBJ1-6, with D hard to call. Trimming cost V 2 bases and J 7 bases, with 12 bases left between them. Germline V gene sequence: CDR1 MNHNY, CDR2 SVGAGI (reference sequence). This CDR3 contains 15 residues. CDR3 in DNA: TGTGCCAGCAGTTACCGAGAGGGATCAAATTCACCCCTCCACTTT. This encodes CASSYREGSNSPLHF.

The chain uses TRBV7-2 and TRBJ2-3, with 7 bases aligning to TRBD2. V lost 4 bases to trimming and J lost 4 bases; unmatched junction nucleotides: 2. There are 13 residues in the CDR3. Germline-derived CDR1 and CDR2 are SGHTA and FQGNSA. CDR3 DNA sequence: TGTGCCAGCAGCTCTGGGGGGGCAGATACGCAGTATTTT. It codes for CASSSGGADTQYF.

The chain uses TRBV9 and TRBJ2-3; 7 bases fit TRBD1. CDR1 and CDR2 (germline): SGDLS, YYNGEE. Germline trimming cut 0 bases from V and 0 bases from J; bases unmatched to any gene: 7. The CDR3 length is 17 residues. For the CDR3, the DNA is TGTGCCAGCAGCGTAGAAGTAGGGGGCTTTAGCACAGATACGCAGTATTTT. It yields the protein CASSVEVGGFSTDTQYF.

The CDR3 DNA sequence: TGTGCCAGTAGTGTTCAGACAGGCTACGAGCAGTACTTC. Residues: CASSVQTGYEQYF. The chain uses TRBV19 and TRBJ2-7; weak D call: TRBD1 (6 bases). CDR3 length: 13 amino acids. Germline lookup yields CDR1 LNHDA and CDR2 SQIVND (reference sequence). Trimming shortened V by 5 bases and J by 3 bases, and 11 bases separated the two germline ends. Using reference TRBV19 and TRBJ2-7 for the parts outside the CDR3, the full variable domain is DGGITQSPKYLFRKEGQNVTLSCEQNLNHDAMYWYRQDPGQGLRLIYYSQIVNDFQKGDIAEGYSVSREKKESFPLTVTSAQKNPTAFYLCASSVQTGYEQYFGPGTRLTVT.

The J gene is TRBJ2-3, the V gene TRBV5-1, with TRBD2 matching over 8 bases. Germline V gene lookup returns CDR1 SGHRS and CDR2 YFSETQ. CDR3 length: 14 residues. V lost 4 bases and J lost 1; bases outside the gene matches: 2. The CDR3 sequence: CASSISGGTDTQYF. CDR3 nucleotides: TGCGCCAGCAGCATTAGCGGGGGCACAGATACGCAGTATTTT.

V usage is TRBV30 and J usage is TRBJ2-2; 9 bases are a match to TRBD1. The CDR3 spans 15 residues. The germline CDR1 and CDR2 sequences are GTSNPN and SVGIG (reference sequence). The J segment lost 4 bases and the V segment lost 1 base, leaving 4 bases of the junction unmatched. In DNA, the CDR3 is TGTGCCTGGAGTGCCGGGACAGGGTCCACCGGGGAGCTGTTTTTT. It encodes CAWSAGTGSTGELFF.

CDR3 DNA: TGTGCCAGCACCCCCCGGACGGGGGGCGGCGTTGAGACCCAGTACTTC. It yields the protein CASTPRTGGGVETQYF. The chain uses TRBV11-1 and TRBJ2-5; D perhaps matches TRBD2 (7 bases). This CDR3 region has 16 residues. The V gene's germline CDR1 is SGHAT and CDR2 FQDESV (reference sequence). The ends were cut back, 7 bases at V and 5 bases at J, with 23 bases in the middle.

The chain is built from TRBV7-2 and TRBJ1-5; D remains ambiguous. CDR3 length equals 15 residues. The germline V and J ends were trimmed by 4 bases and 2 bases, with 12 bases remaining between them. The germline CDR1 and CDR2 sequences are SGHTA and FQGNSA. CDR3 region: CASSSRVGGNQPQHF. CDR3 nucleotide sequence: TGTGCCAGCAGCTCGCGGGTCGGCGGCAATCAGCCCCAGCATTTT.

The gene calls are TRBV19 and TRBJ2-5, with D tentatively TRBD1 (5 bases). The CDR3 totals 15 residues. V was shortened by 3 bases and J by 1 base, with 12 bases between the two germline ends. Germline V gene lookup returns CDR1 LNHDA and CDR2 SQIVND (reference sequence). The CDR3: CASSMGQTPQETQYF. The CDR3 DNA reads TGTGCCAGTAGTATGGGGCAGACTCCCCAAGAGACCCAGTACTTC.

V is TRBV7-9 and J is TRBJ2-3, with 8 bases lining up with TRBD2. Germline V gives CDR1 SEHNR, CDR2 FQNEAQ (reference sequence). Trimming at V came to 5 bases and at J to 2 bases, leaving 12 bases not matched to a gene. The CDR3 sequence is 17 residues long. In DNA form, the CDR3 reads TGTGCCAGCAGCCCACCAGTCGCGCGGGGGGCCACAGATACGCAGTATTTT. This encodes CASSPPVARGATDTQYF.

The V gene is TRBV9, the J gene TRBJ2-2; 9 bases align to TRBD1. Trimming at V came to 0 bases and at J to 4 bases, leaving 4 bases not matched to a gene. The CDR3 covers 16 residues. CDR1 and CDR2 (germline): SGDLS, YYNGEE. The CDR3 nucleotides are TGTGCCAGCAGCGTAGGTACAGGGGGCTTCACCGGGGAGCTGTTTTTT. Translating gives CASSVGTGGFTGELFF.

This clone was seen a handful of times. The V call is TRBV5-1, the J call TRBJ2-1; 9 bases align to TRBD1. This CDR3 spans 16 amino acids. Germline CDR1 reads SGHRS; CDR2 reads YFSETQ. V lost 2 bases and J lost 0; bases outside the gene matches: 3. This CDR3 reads CASSLQGALSYNEQFF. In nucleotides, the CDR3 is TGCGCCAGCAGCTTACAGGGGGCCCTCTCCTACAATGAGCAGTTCTTC.

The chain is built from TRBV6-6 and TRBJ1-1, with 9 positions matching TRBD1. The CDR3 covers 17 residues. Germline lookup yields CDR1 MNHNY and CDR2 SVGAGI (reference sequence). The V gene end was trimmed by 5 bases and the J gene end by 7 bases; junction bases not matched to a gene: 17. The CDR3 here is CASSPVPGQGLKGEAFF. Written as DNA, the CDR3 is TGTGCCAGCAGTCCTGTCCCGGGACAGGGCTTGAAGGGTGAAGCTTTCTTT.

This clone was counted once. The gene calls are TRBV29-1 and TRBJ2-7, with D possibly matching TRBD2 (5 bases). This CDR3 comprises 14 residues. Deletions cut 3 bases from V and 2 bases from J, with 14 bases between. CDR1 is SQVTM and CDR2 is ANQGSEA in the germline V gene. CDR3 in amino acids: CSVEGTGSPYEQYF. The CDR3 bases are TGCAGCGTTGAGGGAACGGGGAGCCCCTACGAGCAGTACTTC.

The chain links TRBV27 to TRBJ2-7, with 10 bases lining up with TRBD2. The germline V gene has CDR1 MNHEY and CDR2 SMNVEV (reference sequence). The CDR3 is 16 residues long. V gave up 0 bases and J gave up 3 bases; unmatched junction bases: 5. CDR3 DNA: TGTGCCAGCAGTTTATCTGGGGCTAGCGGGAGCTACGAGCAGTACTTC. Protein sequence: CASSLSGASGSYEQYF.

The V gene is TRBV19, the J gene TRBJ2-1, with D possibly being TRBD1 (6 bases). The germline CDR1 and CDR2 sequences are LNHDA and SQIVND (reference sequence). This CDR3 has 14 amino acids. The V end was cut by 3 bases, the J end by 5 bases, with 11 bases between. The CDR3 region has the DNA TGTGCCAGTAGTATGCAGGGGTTGAACAATGAGCAGTTCTTC. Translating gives CASSMQGLNNEQFF.

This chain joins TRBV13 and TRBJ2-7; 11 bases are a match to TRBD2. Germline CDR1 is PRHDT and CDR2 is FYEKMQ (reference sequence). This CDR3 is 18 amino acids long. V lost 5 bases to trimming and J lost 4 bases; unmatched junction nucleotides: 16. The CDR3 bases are TGTGCCAGCAGCCATCCGGGTGATAGCGGGGGGGCTTGGTACGAGCAGTACTTC. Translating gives CASSHPGDSGGAWYEQYF.